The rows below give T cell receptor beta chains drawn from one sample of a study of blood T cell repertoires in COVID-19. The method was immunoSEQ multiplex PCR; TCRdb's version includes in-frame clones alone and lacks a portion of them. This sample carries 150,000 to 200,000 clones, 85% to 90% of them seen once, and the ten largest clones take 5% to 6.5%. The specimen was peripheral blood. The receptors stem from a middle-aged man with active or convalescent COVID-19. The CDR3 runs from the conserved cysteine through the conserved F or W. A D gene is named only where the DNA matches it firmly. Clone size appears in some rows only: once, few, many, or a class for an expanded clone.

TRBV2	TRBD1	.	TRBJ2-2	TGTGCCAGCAGCGGACAGGGCTCCGGGGAGCTGTTTTTT	CASSGQGSGELFF
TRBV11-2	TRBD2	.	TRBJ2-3	TGTGCCAGCAGCCTCTCTAGCGGGGGGAGCACAGATACGCAGTATTTT	CASSLSSGGSTDTQYF
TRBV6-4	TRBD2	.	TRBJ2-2	TGTGCCAGCAGTGGGACTAGCGGGAACACCGGGGAGCTGTTTTTT	CASSGTSGNTGELFF
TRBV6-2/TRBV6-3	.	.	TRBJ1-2	TGTGCCAGCAGTTTGTTTACTAACTATGGCTACACCTTC	CASSLFTNYGYTF
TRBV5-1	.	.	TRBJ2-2	TGCGCCAGCAGCTTCCAGGACGGGGAGCTGTTTTTT	CASSFQDGELFF
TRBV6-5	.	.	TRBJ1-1	TGTGCCAGCAGACTCGGACGGGGATTTGACACTGAAGCTTTCTTT	CASRLGRGFDTEAFF
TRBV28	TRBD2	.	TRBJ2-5	TGTGCCAGCAGTTCCCCGACTAGCGGAGGGGAGACCCAGTACTTC	CASSSPTSGGETQYF
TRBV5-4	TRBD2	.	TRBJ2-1	TGTGCCAGCAGCCCTCTAGCGGGAGTGGTCTACAATGAGCAGTTCTTC	CASSPLAGVVYNEQFF
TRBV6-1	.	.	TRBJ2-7	TGTGCCAGCAGTGAAGGGCAGGCCTATTACGAGCAGTACTTC	CASSEGQAYYEQYF
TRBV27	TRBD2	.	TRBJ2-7	TGTGCCAGCAGTTTATTACTAGCGGGGGGGCACTACGAGCAGTACTTC	CASSLLLAGGHYEQYF
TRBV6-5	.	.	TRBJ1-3	TGTGCCAGCACCGACGGGGGGAGAAACACCATATATTTT	CASTDGGRNTIYF
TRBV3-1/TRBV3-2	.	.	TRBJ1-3	TGTGCCAGCAGCCCGGGACTTACGAGCTCTGGAAACACCATATATTTT	CASSPGLTSSGNTIYF
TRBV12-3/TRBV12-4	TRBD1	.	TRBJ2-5	TGTGCCAGCAGTAAACAGGGGAGAGAGACCCAGTACTTC	CASSKQGRETQYF
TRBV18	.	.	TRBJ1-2	TGTGCCAGCTCGCAGGGCTTGGGGAAGAAGTATGGCTACACCTTC	CASSQGLGKKYGYTF
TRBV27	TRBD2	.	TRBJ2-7	TGTGCCAGCTCAACCCAACGGGGGGGCCGAGCTGAGCAGTACTTC	CASSTQRGGRAEQYF
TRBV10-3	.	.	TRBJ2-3	TGTGCCATCCAGTCGGGAGTCTCCACAGATACGCAGTATTTT	CAIQSGVSTDTQYF
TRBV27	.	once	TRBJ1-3	TGTGCCAGCAGTTTACAGGGCTCTGGAAACACCATATATTTT	CASSLQGSGNTIYF
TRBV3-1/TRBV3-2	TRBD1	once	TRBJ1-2	TGTGCCAGCAGCCTTACCGGGACAGGGGCCGGCTACACCTTC	CASSLTGTGAGYTF
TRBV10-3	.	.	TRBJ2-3	TGTGCCATCCGAAATAGCGGTCGCACAGATACGCAGTATTTT	CAIRNSGRTDTQYF
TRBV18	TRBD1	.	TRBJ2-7	TGTGCCAGCTCACCGAATATAGGGACAGGAAGCTCCTACGAGCAGTACTTC	CASSPNIGTGSSYEQYF
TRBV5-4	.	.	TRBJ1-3	TGTGCCAGCAGCCGAGGGGGTAAAGCTGGAAACACCATATATTTT	CASSRGGKAGNTIYF
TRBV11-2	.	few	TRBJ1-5	TGTGCCAGCAGCTTAGAATCGGGGAAGGGCAATCAGCCCCAGCATTTT	CASSLESGKGNQPQHF
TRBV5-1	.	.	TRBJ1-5	TGCGCCAGCAGCTTGAGAGCAGGTCTTCAGCCCCAGCATTTT	CASSLRAGLQPQHF
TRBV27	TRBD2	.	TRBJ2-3	TGTGCCAGCAGTTTGGGGGGGGGAGCAGATACGCAGTATTTT	CASSLGGGADTQYF
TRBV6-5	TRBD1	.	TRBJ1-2	TGTGCCAGCAGATCTGGGACAGGGAAGGATTATGGCTACACCTTC	CASRSGTGKDYGYTF
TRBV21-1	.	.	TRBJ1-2	TGTGCCAGCAGCAAAGGGACATATGGCTACACCTTC	CASSKGTYGYTF
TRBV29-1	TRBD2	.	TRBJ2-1	TGCAGCGTTCCTAGGCTAGCGGGAGTTAACAGTGAGCAGTTCTTC	CSVPRLAGVNSEQFF
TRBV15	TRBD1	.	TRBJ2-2	TGTGCCACCAGCAGACGAGACAGGGGAAACACCGGGGAGCTGTTTTTT	CATSRRDRGNTGELFF
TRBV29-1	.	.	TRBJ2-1	TGCAGCTGTGTCGAGTTTAGTACTGCCTACAATGAGCAGTTCTTC	CSCVEFSTAYNEQFF
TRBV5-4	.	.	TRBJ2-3	TGTGCCAGCAGCTTGGACATTTTAGGACAGTATGGAAATACGCAGTATTTT	CASSLDILGQYGNTQYF
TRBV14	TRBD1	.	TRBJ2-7	TGTGCCAGCAGCCCGGACAGGGTGAACCCGTACGAGCAGTACTTC	CASSPDRVNPYEQYF
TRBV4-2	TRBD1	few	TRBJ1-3	TGTGCCAGCAGCCAAGACGGGACAGGGGGCTCTGGAAACACCATATATTTT	CASSQDGTGGSGNTIYF
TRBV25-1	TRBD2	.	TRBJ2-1	TGTGCCAGCAGTGAGGTAGCGGGAGATAGTGAGCAGTTCTTC	CASSEVAGDSEQFF
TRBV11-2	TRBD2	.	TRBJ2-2	TGTGCCAGCAGCACCAAAGCGGGGGGATTGAACACCGGGGAGCTGTTTTTT	CASSTKAGGLNTGELFF
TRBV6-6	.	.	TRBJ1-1	TGTGCCAGCACCACAGGACAGATTACTGAAGCTTTCTTT	CASTTGQITEAFF
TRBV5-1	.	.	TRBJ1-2	TGCGCCAGCAGCTTATCTCAGGGTGGGGATGGCTACACCTTC	CASSLSQGGDGYTF
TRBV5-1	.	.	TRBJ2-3	TGCGCCAGCAGCTTCTCGGAGGGAGGAACCACAGATACGCAGTATTTT	CASSFSEGGTTDTQYF
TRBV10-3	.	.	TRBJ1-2	TGTGCCGGCGGGAAGGAAATAAACTATGGCTACACCTTC	CAGGKEINYGYTF
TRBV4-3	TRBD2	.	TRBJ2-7	TGCGCCAGCAGCCAGGACCCGGGACTATCCGGCTCCTACGAGCAGTACTTC	CASSQDPGLSGSYEQYF
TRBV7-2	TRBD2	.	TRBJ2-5	TGTGCCAGCAGCTTCCTAGCGGGAGAGTCAATCTTCGAGACCCAGTACTTC	CASSFLAGESIFETQYF
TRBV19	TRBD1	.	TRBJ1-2	TGTGCCAGTAGTATCGGCACCGGGACAGGGGAAGGTGGCTACACCTTC	CASSIGTGTGEGGYTF
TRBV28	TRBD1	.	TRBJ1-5	TGTGCCAGCAGTTACCTTGACAGGGATAGCAATCAGCCCCAGCATTTT	CASSYLDRDSNQPQHF
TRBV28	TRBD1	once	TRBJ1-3	TGTGCCAGCAGTTTCACTACGGGACAGGGAAACACCATATATTTT	CASSFTTGQGNTIYF
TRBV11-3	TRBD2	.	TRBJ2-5	TGTGCCAGCAGCTTAAGACTAGCGGGAGGGGGGGGAGAGACCCAGTACTTC	CASSLRLAGGGGETQYF
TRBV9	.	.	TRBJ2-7	TGTGCCAGCAGCCCCGGACAGATTTACGAGCAGTACTTC	CASSPGQIYEQYF
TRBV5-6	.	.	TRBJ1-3	TGTGCCAGCAGCTCCCGAGGTCGGGACTCTGGAAACACCATATATTTT	CASSSRGRDSGNTIYF
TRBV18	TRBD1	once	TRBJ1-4	TGTGCCAGCTCCCAATTCCGACAGGGAACGGGTAATGAAAAACTGTTTTTT	CASSQFRQGTGNEKLFF
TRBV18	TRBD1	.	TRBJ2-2	TGTGCCAGCTCACCATTGAGACAGGGTGGCACCGGGGAGCTGTTTTTT	CASSPLRQGGTGELFF
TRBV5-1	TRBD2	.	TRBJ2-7	TGCGCCAGCAGCTTGGGCCCTAGCGGGTTTTCTACGTTGGACGAGCAGTACTTC	CASSLGPSGFSTLDEQYF
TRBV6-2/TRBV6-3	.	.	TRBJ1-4	TGTGCCAGCAGTCGAGAACGCGGGACGGCTAATGAAAAACTGTTTTTT	CASSRERGTANEKLFF
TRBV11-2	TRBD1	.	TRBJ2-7	TGTGCCAGCAGCTTCCGGGACAGGGTGTACGAGCAGTACTTC	CASSFRDRVYEQYF